The clone carrying this T cell receptor beta chain has just a few counts. The antigen remains unidentified. Sequenced by immunoSEQ multiplex PCR; TCRdb stores in-frame clones only, minus some. The sample has about 15,000 clones, roughly two thirds seen once. The entry originates in a study of radiotherapy plus CTLA-4 blockade in lung cancer. Chemo-refractory metastatic non-small-cell lung cancer patients were treated with focal radiation plus CTLA-4 blockade with ipilimumab. Study-wide points: TCR clones originating in tumors grew in number in blood after radiotherapy plus ipilimumab. Increased serum interferon-beta after radiation also reportedly predicted response strongly.

CDR1 and CDR2 (germline): SQVTM, ANQGSEA. V gave up 3 bases and J gave up 3 bases; unmatched junction bases: 9. The CDR3 contains 16 residues. The source is a human donor with non-small cell lung cancer whose response to radiotherapy plus ipilimumab could not be evaluated. The chain links TRBV29-1 to TRBJ2-3, with 10 bases identical to TRBD1. The sample consisted of peripheral blood, taken from a patient treated with radiotherapy plus ipilimumab. The CDR3: CSVEGYGTGATDTQYF. DNA for the CDR3: TGCAGCGTTGAGGGCTACGGGACAGGGGCGACAGATACGCAGTATTTT.